These 27 T cell receptor beta chains share one sample of origin, sequenced in a study of blood T cell repertoires in COVID-19. Assay: immunoSEQ multiplex PCR; the TCRdb copy retains only in-frame clones and omits some. The data contain fewer than 300,000 clones, over 80% of them singletons. What was sequenced was peripheral blood. These receptors were obtained from a woman in her forties or fifties with COVID-19, enrolled during active disease.

V is TRBV25-1 and J is TRBJ2-1; 12 nucleotides line up with TRBD2. The CDR3 runs to 16 residues. The trim removed 5 bases at V and 7 bases at J, leaving 9 bases unmatched. Germline V lookup: CDR1 MGHDK, CDR2 SYGVNS. The CDR3 spells CASSQFGTSGFNEQFF. CDR3 in DNA: TGTGCCAGCAGTCAGTTTGGGACTAGCGGGTTTAATGAGCAGTTCTTC.

This chain uses TRBV5-8 with TRBJ2-7, with 14 bases lining up with TRBD2. The V gene end was trimmed by 2 bases and the J gene end by 2 bases; junction bases not matched to a gene: 9. CDR1 is SGHTS, CDR2 YDEGEE, per germline. The CDR3 runs 18 residues. The CDR3 region has the DNA TGTGCCAGCAGCTTTTTCCAGGGACTAGCGGGAGCCCCCTACGAGCAGTACTTC. It encodes CASSFFQGLAGAPYEQYF.

This clone was counted only a few times. CDR3 coding DNA: TGCGCCAGCAGCTCTGGGACTAGCGCCGACTACAATGAGCAGTTCTTC. It codes for CASSSGTSADYNEQFF. The V and J genes are TRBV5-1 and TRBJ2-1, with 10 bases identical to TRBD2. This CDR3 has 16 residues. Germline CDR1 is SGHRS and CDR2 is YFSETQ. V shed 3 bases and J 3 bases; nucleotides not matched to a gene: 6.

This clone was found once. The chain employs TRBV4-1 and TRBJ1-5; 7 bases are a match to TRBD1. The CDR3 is 14 residues long. V shed 4 bases, J shed 1 base, and the junction held 1 base outside the gene matches. The germline CDR1 and CDR2 sequences are MGHRA and YSYEKL. The CDR3 DNA reads as TGCGCCAGCAGCCGGACAGGAAGCAATCAGCCCCAGCATTTT. Translating gives CASSRTGSNQPQHF.

The chain recombines TRBV5-1 with TRBJ2-1; 14 bases are shared with TRBD2. This CDR3 is 17 amino acids long. Trimming removed 4 bases from V and 8 bases from J; junction bases left unmatched: 11. Germline V gene sequence: CDR1 SGHRS, CDR2 YFSETQ. The CDR3, as DNA: TGCGCCAGCAGCGGGACTAGCGGGAGCCCGAGGTACGATGAGCAGTTCTTC. Residues: CASSGTSGSPRYDEQFF.

A few counts support this clone. The gene calls are TRBV14 and TRBJ2-2; the D is unclear. Deletions cut 1 base from V and 0 bases from J, with 6 bases between. The V gene's germline CDR1 is SGHDN and CDR2 FVKESK. The CDR3 has 15 residues. The CDR3 loop is CASSQGWPNTGELFF. CDR3 sequence (DNA): TGTGCCAGCAGCCAAGGATGGCCGAACACCGGGGAGCTGTTTTTT.

The chain is built from TRBV7-3 and TRBJ2-3; 8 bases map to TRBD1. Germline trimming cut 1 base from V and 6 bases from J; bases unmatched to any gene: 6. CDR1 and CDR2 (germline): SGHTA, FQGTGA. The CDR3 runs 15 residues. CDR3 residues: CASSLRQGAGDTQYF. In nucleotides, the CDR3 is TGTGCCAGCAGCTTAAGGCAGGGGGCAGGGGATACGCAGTATTTT.

This CDR3 is CASSYTGVQANYGYTF. The CDR3 DNA reads TGTGCCAGCAGTTATACCGGAGTCCAAGCTAACTATGGCTACACCTTC. The V call is TRBV6-6, the J call TRBJ1-2; no firm D call. Germline V gene sequence: CDR1 MNHNY, CDR2 SVGAGI (reference sequence). V lost 3 bases, J lost 0 bases, and 14 bases lay in between. The CDR3 runs 16 residues.

V is TRBV5-1 and J is TRBJ1-3; tentatively, D is TRBD1 (6 bases). Germline V CDR1 and CDR2: SGHRS, YFSETQ. CDR3 length: 16 residues. Trimming took 4 bases from V and 0 from J, leaving 14 bases between them. Written as DNA, the CDR3 is TGCGCCAGCAGCCCAGAACAGGGTCGCTCTGGAAACACCATATATTTT. It specifies CASSPEQGRSGNTIYF.

The V call is TRBV3-1 (or the pseudogene TRBV3-2), the J call TRBJ1-2; 7 bases agree with TRBD1. The CDR3 sequence is 13 residues long. V dropped 1 base and J dropped 8; count of bases not matched to a gene: 4. Germline loops: CDR1 LGHDT, CDR2 YNNKEL (reference sequence). The CDR3 protein is CASSQGQGTGYTF. The CDR3 DNA follows: TGTGCCAGCAGCCAAGGACAGGGAACGGGCTACACCTTC.

CDR3 bases: TGTGCCAGCAGCCCCCCGGGACAACGGCCAAACACCATATATTTT. Translated, it gives CASSPPGQRPNTIYF. V usage is TRBV3-1 (or the pseudogene TRBV3-2) and J usage is TRBJ1-3, with a tentative D call TRBD1 (6 bases). CDR3 length equals 15 residues. Trimming took 4 bases from V and 6 from J, leaving 16 bases between them. CDR1 is LGHDT, CDR2 YNNKEL, per germline (reference sequence).

This chain joins TRBV6-5 and TRBJ2-3; 7 nucleotides match TRBD2. This CDR3 contains 13 residues. CDR1 and CDR2 (germline): MNHEY, SVGAGI. V was pared by 5 bases and J by 2 bases, with 1 base of the junction left unmatched. CDR3 in amino acids: CASSSGNTDTQYF. The DNA for the CDR3 is TGTGCCAGCAGTAGCGGGAACACAGATACGCAGTATTTT.

The chain combines TRBV5-4 with TRBJ2-5; D may be TRBD2 (6 bases). CDR3 length: 17 residues. Germline assignment: CDR1 SGHNT and CDR2 YYREEE (reference sequence). V was clipped by 4 bases and J by 5 bases, with 24 bases between them. This CDR3 is CASSSESREPRRETQYF. In nucleotides, the CDR3 is TGTGCCAGCAGCAGCGAATCCCGGGAGCCGAGGCGGGAGACCCAGTACTTC.

This rearrangement joins TRBV11-3 to TRBJ2-7, with 8 bases lining up with TRBD2. Germline assignment: CDR1 SGHNT and CDR2 YENEEA. This CDR3 comprises 15 residues. With V trimmed by 5 bases and J by 3 bases, 9 bases remained unmatched. The CDR3 coding sequence is TGTGCCAGCAGCCGCCAAGCGGGAGTTTACTACGAGCAGTACTTC. It codes for CASSRQAGVYYEQYF.

The genes are TRBV4-3 and TRBJ1-5; no reliable D call. V lost 1 base and J lost 3, with 7 bases in between. Germline V gene lookup returns CDR1 LGHNA and CDR2 YSLEER. The CDR3 is 14 residues long. CDR3 region: CASSQGVFNQPQHF. In DNA, the CDR3 is TGCGCCAGCAGCCAAGGAGTCTTCAATCAGCCCCAGCATTTT.

The V call is TRBV10-3, the J call TRBJ2-1, with 8 bases lining up with TRBD1. V shed 0 bases and J 6 bases; nucleotides not matched to a gene: 4. The CDR3 is 15 amino acids. Per germline, CDR1 ENHRY and CDR2 SYGVKD. The CDR3 spells CAISESQGAANEQFF. DNA of the CDR3: TGTGCCATCAGTGAGTCCCAGGGGGCGGCCAATGAGCAGTTCTTC.

CDR3 DNA sequence: TGTGCCAGCAGCCCTATCTCCTACGAGCAGTACTTC. This encodes CASSPISYEQYF. The V call is TRBV7-9, the J call TRBJ2-7, with D uncertain. This CDR3 has 12 amino acids. Germline V CDR1 and CDR2: SEHNR, FQNEAQ (reference sequence). V shed 5 bases and J shed 0 bases, with 5 bases lying between them.

The chain combines TRBV9 with TRBJ1-6; no reliable D call. The CDR3 is made up of 15 amino acids. In germline, CDR1 is SGDLS, CDR2 YYNGEE. The V and J ends lost 0 bases and 7 bases respectively, with 11 bases between them. The CDR3 loop is CASSVDPGMNSPLHF. DNA for the CDR3: TGTGCCAGCAGCGTAGATCCGGGGATGAATTCACCCCTCCACTTT.

The chain joins TRBV9 to TRBJ2-1; 8 bases match TRBD1. V gave up 4 bases and J gave up 6 bases; unmatched junction bases: 9. This CDR3 has 15 residues. Germline V lookup: CDR1 SGDLS, CDR2 YYNGEE. CDR3 loop: CASSPDGQGRNEQFF. CDR3 nucleotides: TGTGCCAGCAGCCCCGATGGACAGGGACGCAATGAGCAGTTCTTC.

The chain combines TRBV7-9 with TRBJ1-3, with TRBD1 identical over 10 bases. This CDR3 contains 15 residues. Germline loops: CDR1 SEHNR, CDR2 FQNEAQ (reference sequence). The V gene end was trimmed by 5 bases and the J gene end by 5 bases; junction bases not matched to a gene: 6. The CDR3 DNA sequence: TGTGCCAGCAGCCCTATGGACAGGGGGAGAAACACCATATATTTT. It translates to CASSPMDRGRNTIYF. The variable domain in full, completed from reference TRBV7-9 and TRBJ1-3, reads DTGVSQNPRHKITKRGQNVTFRCDPISEHNRLYWYRQTLGQGPEFLTYFQNEAQLEKSRLLSDRFSAERPKGSFSTLEIQRTEQGDSAMYLCASSPMDRGRNTIYFGEGSWLTVV.

This sequence joins TRBV11-3 and TRBJ2-1; 9 bases are shared with TRBD2. The V gene's germline CDR1 is SGHNT and CDR2 YENEEA. CDR3 length equals 12 residues. Losses at the gene ends were 6 bases for V and 13 bases for J; bases not matched to a gene: 7. CDR3 loop: CASSRLADTQFF. CDR3 in DNA: TGTGCCAGCAGTCGACTAGCGGATACTCAGTTCTTC.

This clone was observed once. J is TRBJ2-6 and V is TRBV7-9; TRBD2 matches at 8 bases. Per the germline V gene, CDR1 is SEHNR and CDR2 is FQNEAQ (reference sequence). CDR3 length: 18 residues. Trimming took 8 bases from V and 0 from J; bases not matched to a gene: 12. CDR3 sequence (DNA): TGTGCCAGCGTTCCAAGAGGGACTAGATTCTCTGGGGCCAACGTCCTGACTTTC. This encodes CASVPRGTRFSGANVLTF.

V usage is TRBV20-1 and J usage is TRBJ1-2; no clear D gene. CDR3 length equals 11 residues. Trimming left V 5 bases short and J 5 bases short, with 9 bases between. CDR1 and CDR2 (germline): DFQATT, SNEGSKA (reference sequence). The CDR3 region has the DNA TGCAGTGCTCCCGAGACTTATGGCTACACCTTC. As protein: CSAPETYGYTF.

This sequence joins TRBV14 and TRBJ1-6; 8 bases are shared with TRBD1. The CDR3 has 13 amino acids. Germline lookup yields CDR1 SGHDN and CDR2 FVKESK. With V trimmed by 4 bases and J by 7 bases, 0 bases remained unmatched. This CDR3 reads CASSRQGNSPLHF. CDR3 nucleotide sequence: TGTGCCAGCAGCCGACAGGGGAATTCACCCCTCCACTTT.

V gene TRBV5-1 combines with J gene TRBJ2-3; TRBD1 aligns across 7 bases. The CDR3 is 13 amino acids. The V and J ends lost 5 bases and 2 bases, in that order; junction bases with no gene match: 2. CDR1 and CDR2 from the germline V gene are SGHRS and YFSETQ. The CDR3 here is CASRGQYTDTQYF. CDR3 bases: TGCGCCAGCAGGGGACAGTACACAGATACGCAGTATTTT. The variable domain in full, completed from reference TRBV5-1 and TRBJ2-3, reads KAGVTQTPRYLIKTRGQQVTLSCSPISGHRSVSWYQQTPGQGLQFLFEYFSETQRNKGNFPGRFSGRQFSNSRSEMNVSTLELGDSALYLCASRGQYTDTQYFGPGTRLTVL.

This clone occurred once. The chain is built from TRBV3-1 (or the pseudogene TRBV3-2) and TRBJ1-3; 10 bases map to TRBD1. The germline V gene encodes CDR1 LGHDT and CDR2 YNNKEL (reference sequence). With V trimmed by 1 base and J by 4 bases, 7 bases remained unmatched. The CDR3 loop spans 17 amino acids. CDR3 DNA sequence: TGTGCCAGCAGCCAAGTAGGACAGGGGGTTAAAGGAAACACCATATATTTT. Amino acid sequence: CASSQVGQGVKGNTIYF.

The chain uses TRBV18 and TRBJ2-2; tentative D call: TRBD2 (6 bases). V lost 3 bases to trimming and J lost 7 bases, with 12 bases between them. The CDR3 is 14 residues long. In germline, CDR1 is KGHSH, CDR2 LQKENI. CDR3 sequence: CASSPDLAHGELFF. CDR3 DNA: TGTGCCAGCTCACCGGACCTAGCGCACGGGGAGCTGTTTTTT.